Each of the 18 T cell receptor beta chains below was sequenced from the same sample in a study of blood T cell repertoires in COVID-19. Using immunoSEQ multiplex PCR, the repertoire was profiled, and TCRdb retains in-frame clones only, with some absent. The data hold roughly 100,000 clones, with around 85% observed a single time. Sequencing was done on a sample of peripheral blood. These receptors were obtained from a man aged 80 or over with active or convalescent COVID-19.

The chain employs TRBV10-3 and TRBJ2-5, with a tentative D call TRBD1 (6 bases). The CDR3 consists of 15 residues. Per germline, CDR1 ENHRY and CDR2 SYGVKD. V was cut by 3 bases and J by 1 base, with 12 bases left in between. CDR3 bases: TGTGCCATCAGTGAATCCGACAGGCCCCAAGAGACCCAGTACTTC. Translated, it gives CAISESDRPQETQYF.

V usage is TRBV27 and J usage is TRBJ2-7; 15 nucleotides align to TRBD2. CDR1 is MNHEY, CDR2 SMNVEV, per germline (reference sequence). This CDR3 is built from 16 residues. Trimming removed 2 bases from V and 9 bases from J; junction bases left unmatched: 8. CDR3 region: CASSLRTGTSGGPQYF. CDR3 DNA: TGTGCCAGCAGTTTAAGAACCGGGACTAGCGGGGGGCCGCAGTACTTC.

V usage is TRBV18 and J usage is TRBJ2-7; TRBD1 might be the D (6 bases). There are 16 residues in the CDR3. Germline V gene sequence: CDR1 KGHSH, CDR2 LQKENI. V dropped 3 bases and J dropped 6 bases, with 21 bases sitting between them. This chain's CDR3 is CASSPIMVTGLIEQYF. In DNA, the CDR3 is TGTGCCAGCTCACCCATCATGGTAACAGGGCTGATCGAGCAGTACTTC.

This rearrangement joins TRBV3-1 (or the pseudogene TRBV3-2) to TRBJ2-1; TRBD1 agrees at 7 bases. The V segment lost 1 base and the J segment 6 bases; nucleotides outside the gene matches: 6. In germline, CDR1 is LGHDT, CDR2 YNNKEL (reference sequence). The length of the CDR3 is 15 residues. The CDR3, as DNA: TGTGCCAGCAGCCAAGCGGGACAGTTTCGCAATGAGCAGTTCTTC. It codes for CASSQAGQFRNEQFF.

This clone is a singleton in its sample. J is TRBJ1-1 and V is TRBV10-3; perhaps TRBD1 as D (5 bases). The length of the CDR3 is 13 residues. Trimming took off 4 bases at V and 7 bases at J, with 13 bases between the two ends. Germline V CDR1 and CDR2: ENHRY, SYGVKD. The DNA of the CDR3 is TGTGCCATCAGTGTAGGGGCCGGCGGTGAAGCTTTCTTT. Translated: CAISVGAGGEAFF.

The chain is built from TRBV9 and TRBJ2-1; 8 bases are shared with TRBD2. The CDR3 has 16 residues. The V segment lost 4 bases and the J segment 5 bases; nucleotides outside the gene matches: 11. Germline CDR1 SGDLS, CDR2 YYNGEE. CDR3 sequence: CASSRLGLDTNNEQFF. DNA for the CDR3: TGTGCCAGCAGCCGTTTGGGACTAGACACTAACAATGAGCAGTTCTTC.

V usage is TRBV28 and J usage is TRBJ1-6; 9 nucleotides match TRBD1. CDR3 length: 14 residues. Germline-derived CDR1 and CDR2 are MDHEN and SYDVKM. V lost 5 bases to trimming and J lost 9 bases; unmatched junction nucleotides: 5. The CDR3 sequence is CASSNRGQGSPLHF. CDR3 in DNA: TGTGCCAGCAGTAACAGGGGGCAGGGTTCACCCCTCCACTTT.

CDR3 region: CATTGRRVGEGAGELFF. Written as DNA, the CDR3 is TGTGCCACGACAGGGAGGCGGGTTGGCGAAGGGGCCGGGGAGCTGTTTTTT. The rearrangement uses TRBV2 and TRBJ2-2; possible D gene TRBD1, 7 bases. Germline assignment: CDR1 SNHLY and CDR2 FYNNEI. The CDR3 contains 17 residues. Trimming took 10 bases from V and 6 from J, leaving 27 bases between them.

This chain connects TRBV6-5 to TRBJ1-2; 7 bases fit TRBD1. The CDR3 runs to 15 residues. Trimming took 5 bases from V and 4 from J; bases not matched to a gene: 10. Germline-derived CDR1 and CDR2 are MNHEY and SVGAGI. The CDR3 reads CASSTRTGGSYGYTF. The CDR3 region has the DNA TGTGCCAGCAGTACTCGGACAGGTGGCAGCTATGGCTACACCTTC.

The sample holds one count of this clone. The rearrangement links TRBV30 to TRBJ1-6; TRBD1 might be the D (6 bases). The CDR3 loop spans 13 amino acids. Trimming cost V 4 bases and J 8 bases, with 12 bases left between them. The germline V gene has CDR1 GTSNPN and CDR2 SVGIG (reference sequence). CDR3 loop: CAWTRQVDSPLHF. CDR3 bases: TGTGCCTGGACTAGACAGGTTGATTCACCCCTCCACTTT.

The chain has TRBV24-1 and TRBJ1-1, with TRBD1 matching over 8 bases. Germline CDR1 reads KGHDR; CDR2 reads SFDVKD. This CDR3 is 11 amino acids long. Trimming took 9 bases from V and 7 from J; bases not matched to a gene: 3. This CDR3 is CATPTGGEAFF. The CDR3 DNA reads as TGTGCCACCCCCACAGGGGGTGAAGCTTTCTTT.

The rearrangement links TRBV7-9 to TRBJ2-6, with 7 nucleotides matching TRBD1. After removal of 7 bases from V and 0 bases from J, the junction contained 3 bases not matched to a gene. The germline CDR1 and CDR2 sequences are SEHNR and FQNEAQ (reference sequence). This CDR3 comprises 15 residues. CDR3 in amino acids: CASNNRGSGANVLTF. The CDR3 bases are TGTGCCAGCAACAACAGGGGCTCTGGGGCCAACGTCCTGACTTTC.

The CDR3 DNA is TGCGCCAGCAGCCTGACAGGAGGAGGTACCGGGGCCAACGTCCTGACTTTC. Amino acids: CASSLTGGGTGANVLTF. The chain couples TRBV5-1 to TRBJ2-6, with a tentative D call TRBD1 (6 bases). V was pared by 4 bases and J by 4 bases, with 18 bases between. Germline CDR1 reads SGHRS; CDR2 reads YFSETQ. The CDR3 loop spans 17 amino acids.

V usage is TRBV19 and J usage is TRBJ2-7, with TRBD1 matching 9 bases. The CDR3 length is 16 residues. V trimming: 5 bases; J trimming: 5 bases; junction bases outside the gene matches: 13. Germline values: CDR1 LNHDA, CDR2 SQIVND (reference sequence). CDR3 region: CASSVDRGTPGDEQYF. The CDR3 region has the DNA TGTGCCAGTAGTGTGGACAGGGGAACCCCGGGGGACGAGCAGTACTTC.

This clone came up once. The CDR3 coding sequence is TGTGCCAGCAGCTTGGCCGGTTTGGGTAAGGCAGGATCCTACGAGCAGTACTTC. Protein: CASSLAGLGKAGSYEQYF. V and J are TRBV5-4 and TRBJ2-7; D gene uncertain. This CDR3 has 18 residues. Germline-derived CDR1 and CDR2 are SGHNT and YYREEE (reference sequence). Deletions cut 0 bases from V and 1 base from J, with 20 bases between.

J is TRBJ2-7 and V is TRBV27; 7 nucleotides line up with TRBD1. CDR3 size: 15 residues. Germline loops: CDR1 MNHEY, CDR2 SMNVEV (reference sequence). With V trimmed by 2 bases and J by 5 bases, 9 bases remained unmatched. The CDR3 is CASSLGPWQGDEQYF. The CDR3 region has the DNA TGTGCCAGCAGTTTAGGTCCTTGGCAGGGGGACGAGCAGTACTTC.

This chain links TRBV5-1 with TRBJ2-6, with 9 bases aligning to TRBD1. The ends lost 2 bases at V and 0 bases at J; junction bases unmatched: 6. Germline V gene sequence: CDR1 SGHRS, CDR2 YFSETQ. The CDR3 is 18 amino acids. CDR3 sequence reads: CASSFTGTGSSGANVLTF. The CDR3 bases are TGCGCCAGCAGCTTTACCGGGACAGGGAGCTCTGGGGCCAACGTCCTGACTTTC.

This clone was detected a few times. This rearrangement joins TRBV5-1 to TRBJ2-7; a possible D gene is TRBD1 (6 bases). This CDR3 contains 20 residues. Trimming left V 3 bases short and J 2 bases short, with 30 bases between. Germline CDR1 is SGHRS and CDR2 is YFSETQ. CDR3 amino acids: CASSWGPSDPNIGRTYEQYF. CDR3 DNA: TGCGCCAGCAGCTGGGGGCCCTCAGACCCAAATATTGGACGCACCTACGAGCAGTACTTC.